This TCR beta chain was identified during a study of beta chain features in type 1 diabetes. Study-wide points: There was a possibility that cDNA sequencing over-represented cells with high TCR expression. VDJ junctions sequenced from type 1 diabetes patients showed fewer insertions and more deletions.

This clone was detected only a few times. Its cognate antigen is unknown. Per germline, CDR1 SGHRS and CDR2 YFSETQ. There are 14 residues in the CDR3. V lost 2 bases to trimming and J lost 9 bases, with 15 bases between them. Sequenced material consisted of expressed TCRB transcripts (all of the isolated RNA was reverse transcribed). Reads from naive, central memory and regulatory T cell samples averaged roughly 3.8 million. The assay was immunoSEQ multiplex PCR, and TCRdb's table has in-frame clones only and misses some. The table records roughly 500,000 clones, 25% to 35% of them present only once. Markers CD45RO/CCR7/CD25/CD127/CD95/CD27 served to sort CD4+ naive, central memory, regulatory and stem cell-like memory cells.

Sequenced material: naive CD4+ T cells from blood. The receptor's source is a man between 18 and 35 years old in good health. This chain links TRBV5-1 with TRBJ2-1; TRBD1 might be the D (5 bases). CDR3: CASSFWASRGEQFF. The DNA of the CDR3 is TGCGCCAGCAGCTTCTGGGCGAGTAGGGGTGAGCAGTTCTTC.